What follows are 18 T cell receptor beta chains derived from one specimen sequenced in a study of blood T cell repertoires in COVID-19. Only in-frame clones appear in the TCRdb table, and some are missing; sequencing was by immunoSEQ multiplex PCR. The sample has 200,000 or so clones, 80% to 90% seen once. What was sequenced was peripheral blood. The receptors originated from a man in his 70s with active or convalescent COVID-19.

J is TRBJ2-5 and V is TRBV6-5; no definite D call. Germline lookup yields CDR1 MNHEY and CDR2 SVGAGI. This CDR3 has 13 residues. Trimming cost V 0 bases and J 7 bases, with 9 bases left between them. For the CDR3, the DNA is TGTGCCAGCAGTTACTCGGCGGTCTCGACCCAGTACTTC. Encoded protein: CASSYSAVSTQYF.

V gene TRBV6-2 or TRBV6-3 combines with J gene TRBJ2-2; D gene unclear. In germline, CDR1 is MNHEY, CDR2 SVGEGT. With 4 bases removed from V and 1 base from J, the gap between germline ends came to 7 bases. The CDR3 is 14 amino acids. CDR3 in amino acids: CASSFARNTGELFF. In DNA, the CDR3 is TGTGCCAGCAGTTTTGCGAGGAACACCGGGGAGCTGTTTTTT.

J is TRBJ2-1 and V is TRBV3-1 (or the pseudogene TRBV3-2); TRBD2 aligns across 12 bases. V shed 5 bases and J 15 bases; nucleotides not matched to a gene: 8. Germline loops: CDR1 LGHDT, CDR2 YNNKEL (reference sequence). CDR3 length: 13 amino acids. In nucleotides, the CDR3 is TGTGCCAGCAGCTCCTCTAGCGGGAGGGCGCCGTTCTTC. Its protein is CASSSSSGRAPFF.

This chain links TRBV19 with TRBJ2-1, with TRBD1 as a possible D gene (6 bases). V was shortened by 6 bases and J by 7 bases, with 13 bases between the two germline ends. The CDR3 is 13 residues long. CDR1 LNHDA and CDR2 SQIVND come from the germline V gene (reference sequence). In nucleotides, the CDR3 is TGTGCCAGTAGCCAACAGGGCCGGAATGAGCAGTTCTTC. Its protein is CASSQQGRNEQFF.

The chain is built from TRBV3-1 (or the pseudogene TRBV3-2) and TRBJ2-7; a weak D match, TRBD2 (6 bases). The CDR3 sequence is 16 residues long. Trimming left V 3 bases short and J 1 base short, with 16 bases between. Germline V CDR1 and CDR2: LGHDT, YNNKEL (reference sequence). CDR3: CASSQTPGVRSYEQYF. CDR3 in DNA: TGTGCCAGCAGCCAGACCCCGGGGGTCCGTTCCTACGAGCAGTACTTC.

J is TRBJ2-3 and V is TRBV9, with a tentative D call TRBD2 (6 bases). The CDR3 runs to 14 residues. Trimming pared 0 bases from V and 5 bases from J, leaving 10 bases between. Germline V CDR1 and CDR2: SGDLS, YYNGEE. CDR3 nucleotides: TGTGCCAGCAGCGTAGAGGCGGGGAGAGATACGCAGTATTTT. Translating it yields CASSVEAGRDTQYF.

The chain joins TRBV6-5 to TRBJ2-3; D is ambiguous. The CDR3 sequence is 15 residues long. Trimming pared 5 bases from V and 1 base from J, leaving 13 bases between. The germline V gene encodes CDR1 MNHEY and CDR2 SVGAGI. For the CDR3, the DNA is TGTGCCAGCAGTAGTGGTAGTTTGGGCACAGATACGCAGTATTTT. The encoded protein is CASSSGSLGTDTQYF.

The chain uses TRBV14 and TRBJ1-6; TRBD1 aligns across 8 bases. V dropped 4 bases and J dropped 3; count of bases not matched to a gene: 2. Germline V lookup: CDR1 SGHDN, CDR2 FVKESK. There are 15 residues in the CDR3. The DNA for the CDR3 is TGTGCCAGCAGCCTAGGACAGGGCTATAATTCACCCCTCCACTTT. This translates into CASSLGQGYNSPLHF.

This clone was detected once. Here the CDR3 DNA reads TGTGCCACCAGCAGTCCTAGCGGGGGGTTCACAGATACGCAGTATTTT. Translating gives CATSSPSGGFTDTQYF. The chain carries TRBV15 and TRBJ2-3, with 11 bases lining up with TRBD2. V gave up 3 bases and J gave up 2 bases; unmatched junction bases: 4. Germline V gene lookup returns CDR1 LNHNV and CDR2 YYDKDF (reference sequence). CDR3 length: 16 amino acids.

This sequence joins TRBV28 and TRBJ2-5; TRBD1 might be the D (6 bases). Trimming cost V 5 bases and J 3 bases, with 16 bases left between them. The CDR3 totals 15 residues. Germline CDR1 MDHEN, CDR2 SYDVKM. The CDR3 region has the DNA TGTGCCAGCAGTCCTCAAAGGACAGCTAAAGAGACCCAGTACTTC. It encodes CASSPQRTAKETQYF.

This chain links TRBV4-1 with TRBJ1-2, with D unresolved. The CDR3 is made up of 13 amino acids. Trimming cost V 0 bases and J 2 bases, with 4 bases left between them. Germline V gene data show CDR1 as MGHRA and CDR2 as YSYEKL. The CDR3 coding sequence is TGCGCCAGCAGCCAAGAACAGAACTATGGCTACACCTTC. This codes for CASSQEQNYGYTF.

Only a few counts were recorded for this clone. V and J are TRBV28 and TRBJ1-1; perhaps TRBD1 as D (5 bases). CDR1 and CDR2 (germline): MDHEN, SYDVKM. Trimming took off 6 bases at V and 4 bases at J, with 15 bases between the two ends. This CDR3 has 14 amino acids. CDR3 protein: CASSFYQGGTEAFF. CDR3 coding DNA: TGTGCCAGCAGCTTTTATCAGGGCGGCACTGAAGCTTTCTTT.

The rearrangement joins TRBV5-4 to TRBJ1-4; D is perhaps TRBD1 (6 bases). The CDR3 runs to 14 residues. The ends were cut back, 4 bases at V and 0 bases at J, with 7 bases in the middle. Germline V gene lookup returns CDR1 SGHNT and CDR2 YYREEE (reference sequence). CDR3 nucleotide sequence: TGTGCCAGCAGCAAGGGGGCAACTAATGAAAAACTGTTTTTT. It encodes CASSKGATNEKLFF.

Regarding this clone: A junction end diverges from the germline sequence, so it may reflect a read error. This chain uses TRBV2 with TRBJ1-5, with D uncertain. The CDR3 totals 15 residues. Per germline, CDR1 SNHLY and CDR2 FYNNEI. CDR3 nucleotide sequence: TGTGCCAGCAGGGAAGGAGTATATAGCAATCAGCCCCAGCATTTT. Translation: CASREGVYSNQPQHF.

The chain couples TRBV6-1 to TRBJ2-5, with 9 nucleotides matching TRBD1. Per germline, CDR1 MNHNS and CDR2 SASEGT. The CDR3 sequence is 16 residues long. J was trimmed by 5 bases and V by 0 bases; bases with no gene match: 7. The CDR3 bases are TGTGCCAGCAGTGAAGCACAGGGGGCCCGCTGGGAGACCCAGTACTTC. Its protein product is CASSEAQGARWETQYF.

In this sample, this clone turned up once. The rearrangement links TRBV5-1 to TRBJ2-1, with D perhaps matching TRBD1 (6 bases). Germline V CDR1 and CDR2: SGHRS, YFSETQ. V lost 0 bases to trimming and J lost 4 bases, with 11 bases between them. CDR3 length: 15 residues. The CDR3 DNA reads TGCGCCAGCAGCTTGGAACGGACAGAGTACAATGAGCAGTTCTTC. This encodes CASSLERTEYNEQFF. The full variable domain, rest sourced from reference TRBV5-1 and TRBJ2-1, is KAGVTQTPRYLIKTRGQQVTLSCSPISGHRSVSWYQQTPGQGLQFLFEYFSETQRNKGNFPGRFSGRQFSNSRSEMNVSTLELGDSALYLCASSLERTEYNEQFFGPGTRLTVL.

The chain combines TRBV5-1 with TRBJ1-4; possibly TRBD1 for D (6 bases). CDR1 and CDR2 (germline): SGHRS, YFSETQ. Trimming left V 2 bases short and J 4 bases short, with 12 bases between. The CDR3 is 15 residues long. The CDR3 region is CASSLAGGDNEKLFF. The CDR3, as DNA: TGCGCCAGCAGCTTAGCGGGGGGCGATAATGAAAAACTGTTTTTT.

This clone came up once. Here the CDR3 reads CASSLYRGSYNSPLHF. CDR3 nucleotides: TGTGCCAGCAGCTTATATCGGGGTTCCTATAATTCACCCCTCCACTTT. This rearrangement joins TRBV7-2 to TRBJ1-6; no firm D call. Trimming removed 2 bases from V and 1 base from J, with 9 bases in between. This CDR3 has 16 residues. From germline, CDR1 is SGHTA and CDR2 FQGNSA.